Listed below are T cell receptor beta chains from one sample, sequenced in a study of blood T cell repertoires in COVID-19. Profiling relied on immunoSEQ multiplex PCR, and the TCRdb table lists in-frame clones only, not all of them. This sample has 140,000 or so clones, with 85% found just once. The sample consisted of PBMCs or T cells enriched from blood (not recorded which). The receptors originated from a woman aged 40-49 years who had recovered from COVID-19. CDR3s include the opening cysteine and the closing phenylalanine or tryptophan. A D gene is named only where the DNA matches it firmly. Not every row has a clone size; where given, it reads once, few, many or a size class.

DNA	CDR3	size	V	J	D
TGTGCCAGCAAAACGGGACAGCACACTGAAGCTTTCTTT	CASKTGQHTEAFF	-	TRBV28	TRBJ1-1	TRBD1
TGTGCCAGCAGCTTAACTAGCGGGAGCCCTAAGCAGTTCTTC	CASSLTSGSPKQFF	-	TRBV7-3	TRBJ2-1	TRBD2
TGTGCCAGTAGTATAGGCGGCGGGACGAACGAGCAGTACTTC	CASSIGGGTNEQYF	once	TRBV19	TRBJ2-7	-
TGTGCCAGCCACCCCGGGACAGGTGGGGACACCATATATTTT	CASHPGTGGDTIYF	-	TRBV19	TRBJ1-3	TRBD1
TGTGCCAGCAGTTTATCCCCGGATCTGCGGGTCTACGAGCAGTACTTC	CASSLSPDLRVYEQYF	-	TRBV27	TRBJ2-7	-
TGCGCCAGCAGCCAAGAATCGGCTAGCCGCAATGAGCAGTTCTTC	CASSQESASRNEQFF	-	TRBV4-1	TRBJ2-1	-
TGTGCCAGCAGGAGCGGGGACTACGAGCAGTACTTC	CASRSGDYEQYF	-	TRBV28	TRBJ2-7	TRBD2
TGTGCCAGCAGTTCGACAGGGATTGGTGGCTACACCTTC	CASSSTGIGGYTF	-	TRBV12-3/TRBV12-4	TRBJ1-2	TRBD1
TGTGCCAGCAGCTTGGGGACAGGGGGACTCTCACCCCTCCACTTT	CASSLGTGGLSPLHF	-	TRBV5-4	TRBJ1-6	TRBD1
TGTGCCAGCAGCTTTACAGGGGGAGGAAACACCATATATTTT	CASSFTGGGNTIYF	-	TRBV7-9	TRBJ1-3	TRBD1
TGTGCCAGTAGTACCCAGTCAGGGGAAAACTATGGCTACACCTTC	CASSTQSGENYGYTF	-	TRBV19	TRBJ1-2	-
TGCGCCAGCAGCCAAAATCTCCCAGGGGCCGGCTACACCTTC	CASSQNLPGAGYTF	-	TRBV4-1	TRBJ1-2	-
TGCGCCAGCAGGCCTCTCCAGGGGAGTATGAACACTGAAGCTTTCTTT	CASRPLQGSMNTEAFF	-	TRBV5-1	TRBJ1-1	-
TGTGCCAGCAGTGGGACTAGCGTTGGCAATGAGCAGTTCTTC	CASSGTSVGNEQFF	once	TRBV25-1	TRBJ2-1	TRBD2
TGTGCCAGCAGCTTGGGACAGGGAGACACTGAAGCTTTCTTT	CASSLGQGDTEAFF	-	TRBV7-9	TRBJ1-1	TRBD1
TGTGCCAGCTCACCCAACCCCCATACTAGCGGGAGATCTGGCGAGCAGTACTTC	CASSPNPHTSGRSGEQYF	-	TRBV18	TRBJ2-7	TRBD2
TGTGCCGGCGGGACAGCCTATAATTCACCCCTCCACTTT	CAGGTAYNSPLHF	-	TRBV6-5	TRBJ1-6	TRBD1
TGTGCCAGCAGCTCAGCGGGAAAGCAGTTCTTC	CASSSAGKQFF	-	TRBV9	TRBJ2-1	TRBD2
TGTGCCTGGAGTAGGGACAGCGTAGGGTACGAGCAGTACTTC	CAWSRDSVGYEQYF	-	TRBV30	TRBJ2-7	TRBD1
TGCGCCAGCAGCTTGTCACAGGGCTACGAGCAGTACTTC	CASSLSQGYEQYF	-	TRBV5-1	TRBJ2-7	-
TGCAGCGTTGGGACAGACTACGAGCAGTACTTC	CSVGTDYEQYF	-	TRBV29-1	TRBJ2-7	-
TGTGCCAGCAGTTCGGACAGGGAAAATGAAAAACTGTTTTTT	CASSSDRENEKLFF	-	TRBV6-5	TRBJ1-4	TRBD1
TGTGCCAGCAGCCCTCGGGAGCGGGAGCTCTACAATGAGCAGTTCTTC	CASSPRERELYNEQFF	-	TRBV9	TRBJ2-1	TRBD2
TGTGCCAGCAGCCTATACAGGGGAGGTGAGCAGTTCTTC	CASSLYRGGEQFF	-	TRBV3-1/TRBV3-2	TRBJ2-1	-
TGCGCCAGCAGCTTACCTCAGGGAACTGAAGCTTTCTTT	CASSLPQGTEAFF	-	TRBV5-1	TRBJ1-1	-
TGTGCCAGCAGCTTCATGGGCAGTGGGTATGGCTACACCTTC	CASSFMGSGYGYTF	once	TRBV13	TRBJ1-2	-